This TCR beta chain was captured in a study of Graves' ophthalmopathy and Graves' hyperthyroidism. About the research overall: Where ophthalmopathy was absent within 18 months of follow-up, hyperthyroidism was stable.

With regard to this clonotype: Antigen unknown.

Orbital computed tomography and thyroid ultrasound, along with TRAb, serum thyroxine and clinical symptoms, underpinned diagnosis. Amplifying from RNA transcripts, the study obtained TCR beta CDR3 regions. Scientists carried out first-round RT-PCR using HTBI primers and then a second-round multiplex PCR. TCRdb reprocessed the multiplex PCR reads with MiXCR, giving one entry per CDR3 protein. Of around 590,000 distinct CDR3 sequences in the sample, roughly 40% were seen once. Whole-study findings and limits: The study's model predicted ophthalmopathy progression at 70% to 71% sensitivity and approximately 72% specificity.

Trimming stripped 5 bases from V and 2 bases from J, with 19 bases between. The CDR3 runs to 16 residues. CDR1 SEHNR and CDR2 FQNEAQ come from the germline V gene (reference sequence). The rearrangement uses TRBV7-9 and TRBJ2-7, with a possible D match to TRBD1 (7 bases). The receptor was derived from an adult man with Graves' hyperthyroidism. The sequenced sample consisted of peripheral blood or thyroid tissue (not recorded which). The CDR3 here is CASSVEDQGGTYEQYF. DNA of the CDR3: TGTGCCAGCAGCGTTGAAGATCAGGGGGGAACCTACGAGCAGTACTTC.